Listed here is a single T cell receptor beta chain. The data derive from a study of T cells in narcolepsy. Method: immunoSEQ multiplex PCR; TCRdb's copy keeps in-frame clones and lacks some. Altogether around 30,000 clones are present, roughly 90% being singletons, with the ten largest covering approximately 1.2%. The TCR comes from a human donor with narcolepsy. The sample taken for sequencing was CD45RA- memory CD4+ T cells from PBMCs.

In nucleotides, the CDR3 is TGTGCCAGCAGCACACTCGAGGGTCACGAGCAGTACTTC. Translating gives CASSTLEGHEQYF. The rearrangement uses TRBV9 and TRBJ2-7, with D possibly TRBD2 on 5 matching bases. This CDR3 contains 13 residues. The germline V gene encodes CDR1 SGDLS and CDR2 YYNGEE. Trimming removed 4 bases at V and 5 bases at J, with 13 bases between.